This T cell receptor (beta chain) stems from a study of CD8+CD57+ T cells in acquired aplastic anemia. Study-wide results and caveats: Patients and controls shared twenty-nine CD8+ CDR3 sequences, highly expressed in patients.

Germline CDR1 reads KGHDR; CDR2 reads SFDVKD. CDR3 size: 13 residues. Flow cytometry had shown expanded CD8+CD57+ cells in the patients chosen for sequencing. CDR3 and TCR beta VDJ profiling relied on genomic DNA as the template. Each CDR3 protein gets one entry after TCRdb re-called the reads with MiXCR. The profile shows 260,000 or so distinct CDR3 sequences, less than 85% of them singletons. Concerning this clonotype: The antigen is unknown. A read error may account for a junction end that differs from germline.

The sample consisted of sorted CD4+, CD8+, or CD8+CD57+ T cells (not recorded which) from PBMCs. The genes are TRBV24-1 and TRBJ2-2; tentative D call: TRBD1 (6 bases). This receptor was obtained from a human donor with aplastic anemia. CDR3 sequence (DNA): TGTGCCACCTTAGCAGGGGACCCCGGTGAGCTGTTTTTT. It is translated as CATLAGDPGELFF.